This T cell receptor (beta chain) emerged from a study of cytomegalovirus exposure and HLA in healthy donors. The CDR3 is 12 amino acids. Germline-derived CDR1 and CDR2 are SEHNR and FQNEAQ (reference sequence). In the case of this clone: The junction does not match germline at one end; this may be a read error.

Researchers ran the PCR with 60 Vbeta and 13 Jbeta primers. TCRdb keeps only in-frame clones here, not all; method: immunoSEQ multiplex PCR. In the table there are about 140,000 clones, more than 75% of which are singletons. The sequenced sample was PBMCs. The chain carries TRBV7-9 and TRBJ2-1; D remains unclear. The TCR sequence derives from a man between 40 and 49 years old in good health and CMV-seronegative. The CDR3 reads CSSSLIVDEQFF. In nucleotides, the CDR3 is TGTTCCAGCAGCTTAATAGTAGATGAGCAGTTCTTC.